Presented here are 10 T cell receptor beta chains from one specimen sequenced in a study of immune characterization of retroperitoneal liposarcoma. Each CDR3 protein gets one entry after TCRdb re-called the PCR reads with MiXCR. This table has 4,500 or so distinct CDR3 sequences, about a third appearing once. Material: tumor tissue. The receptors come from a male donor with retroperitoneal liposarcoma.

By share, this clonotype counts as large (0.1 to 1%). The CDR3 here is CASSPDINTGELFF. The CDR3 nucleotides read TGTGCCAGCAGCCCGGACATAAACACCGGGGAGCTGTTTTTT. This chain links TRBV5-6 with TRBJ2-2; a possible D gene is TRBD1 (5 bases). Germline lookup yields CDR1 SGHDT and CDR2 YYEEEE. CDR3 length equals 14 residues. V lost 4 bases and J 2 bases, leaving 9 bases between the germline ends.

The table lists this clonotype with many counts. V usage is TRBV6-1 and J usage is TRBJ2-2; 9 bases match TRBD1. Per germline, CDR1 MNHNS and CDR2 SASEGT. The CDR3 runs to 16 residues. Trimming cost V 6 bases and J 0 bases; bases outside gene matches: 5. The CDR3 nucleotides read TGTGCCAGCAGCGTACGGGACAGGGCGAACACCGGGGAGCTGTTTTTT. This codes for CASSVRDRANTGELFF.

This clonotype was observed a few times. The chain uses TRBV7-2 and TRBJ2-1; 9 positions agree with TRBD2. With 5 bases clipped from V and 6 bases from J, the junction kept 8 bases outside the gene matches. In germline, CDR1 is SGHTA, CDR2 FQGNSA. CDR3 length equals 15 residues. The CDR3 loop is CASSQRRLAVNEQFF. For the CDR3, the DNA is TGTGCCAGCAGCCAAAGACGACTAGCGGTCAATGAGCAGTTCTTC.

The chain links TRBV6-1 to TRBJ2-5; 10 nucleotides match TRBD1. The CDR3 consists of 15 residues. The ends lost 5 bases at V and 5 bases at J; junction bases unmatched: 8. The V gene's germline CDR1 is MNHNS and CDR2 SASEGT. CDR3 bases: TGTGCCAGCAGTAGGACCGGGACAGGGGTCGAGACCCAGTACTTC. Its protein product is CASSRTGTGVETQYF.

The gene calls are TRBV6-1 and TRBJ1-6; the match to TRBD1 covers 11 bases. This CDR3 has 16 amino acids. Trimming cost V 5 bases and J 9 bases; bases outside gene matches: 9. CDR1 and CDR2 (germline): MNHNS, SASEGT. The chain's CDR3 is CASSTGTGGFRSPLHF. CDR3 sequence (DNA): TGTGCCAGCAGTACCGGGACAGGGGGGTTTCGTTCACCCCTCCACTTT.

The chain couples TRBV10-2 to TRBJ2-1, with no clear D. Trimming pared 10 bases from V and 7 bases from J, leaving 14 bases between. The CDR3 spans 12 residues. The V gene's germline CDR1 is WSHSY and CDR2 SAAADI. The CDR3 nucleotides read TGCGCCACGTCAGGTCCTAAAAATGAGCAGTTCTTC. It encodes CATSGPKNEQFF.

The chain combines TRBV15 with TRBJ2-1; D perhaps matches TRBD1 (6 bases). Trimming took off 3 bases at V and 10 bases at J, with 19 bases between the two ends. The CDR3 contains 15 residues. Looked up from germline, CDR1 is LNHNV and CDR2 is YYDKDF (reference sequence). Here the CDR3 reads CATSRDRDMGREQFF. CDR3 nucleotides: TGTGCCACCAGCAGGGACCGGGACATGGGTCGCGAGCAGTTCTTC.

This chain links TRBV6-1 with TRBJ2-1; TRBD2 matches at 12 bases. This CDR3 is 14 amino acids long. Germline CDR1 and CDR2: MNHNS and SASEGT. The V gene end was trimmed by 7 bases and the J gene end by 4 bases; junction bases not matched to a gene: 2. The CDR3 loop reads CASTGLAGYNEQFF. CDR3 sequence (DNA): TGTGCCAGCACCGGACTAGCGGGGTACAATGAGCAGTTCTTC.

The genes are TRBV6-1 and TRBJ2-1, with D perhaps TRBD1 (6 bases). The last part of the DNA fits TRBJ2-5 better; the J call may be wrong. This CDR3 is 15 amino acids long. Germline assignment: CDR1 MNHNS and CDR2 SASEGT. In nucleotides, the CDR3 is TGTGCCAGCACCCCAAAGGACAGAAACCAAGAGACCCAGTACTTC. Its protein product is CASTPKDRNQETQYF.

The rearrangement uses TRBV6-1 and TRBJ2-2; the match to TRBD1 covers 9 bases. V shed 1 base and J 6 bases; nucleotides not matched to a gene: 0. The CDR3 spans 14 residues. Germline lookup yields CDR1 MNHNS and CDR2 SASEGT. CDR3 DNA: TGTGCCAGCAGTGAAGGGACAGGGGCCGGGGAGCTGTTTTTT. As protein: CASSEGTGAGELFF.